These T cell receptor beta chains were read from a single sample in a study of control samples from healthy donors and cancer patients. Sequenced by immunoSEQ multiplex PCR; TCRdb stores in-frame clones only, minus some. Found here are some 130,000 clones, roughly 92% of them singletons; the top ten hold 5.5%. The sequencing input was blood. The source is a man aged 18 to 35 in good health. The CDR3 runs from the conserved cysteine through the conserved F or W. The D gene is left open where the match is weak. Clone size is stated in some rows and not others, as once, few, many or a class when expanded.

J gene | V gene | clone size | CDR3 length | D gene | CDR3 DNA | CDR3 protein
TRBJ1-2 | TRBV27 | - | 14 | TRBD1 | TGTGCCAGCAGATCCGGGACAGGGGTTTTTGGCTACACCTTC | CASRSGTGVFGYTF
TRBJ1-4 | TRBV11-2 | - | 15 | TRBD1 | TGTGCCAGCAGCTTAGCCAGGGGGGTAAATGAAAAACTGTTTTTT | CASSLARGVNEKLFF
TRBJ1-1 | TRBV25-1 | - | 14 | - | TGTGCCAGCAGCCCTTTAGGGAGTCACACTGAAGCTTTCTTT | CASSPLGSHTEAFF
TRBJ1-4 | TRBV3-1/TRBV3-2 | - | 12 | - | TGTGCCAGCAGCCAAGCGCCTGGGGCACTGTTTTTT | CASSQAPGALFF
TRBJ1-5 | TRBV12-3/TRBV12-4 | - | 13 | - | TGTGCCAGCAGAGGACGTAGCAATCAGCCCCAGCATTTT | CASRGRSNQPQHF
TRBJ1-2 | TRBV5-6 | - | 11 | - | TGTGCCAGCGGATACAGACAGGGCTACACCTTC | CASGYRQGYTF
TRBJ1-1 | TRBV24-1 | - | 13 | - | TGTGCCACCCGCGGGGGGGGGTACACTGAAGCTTTCTTT | CATRGGGYTEAFF
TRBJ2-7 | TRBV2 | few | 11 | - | TGTGCCAGCAGTGCCAAGGTCGAGCAGTACTTC | CASSAKVEQYF
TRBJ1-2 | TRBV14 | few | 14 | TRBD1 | TGTGCCAGCAGCCGTAGCCGGACAGGGAGTGGCTACACCTTC | CASSRSRTGSGYTF
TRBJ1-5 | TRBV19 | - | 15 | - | TGTGCCAGTAGTATTGGCCAGTTTAGCAATCAGCCCCAGCATTTT | CASSIGQFSNQPQHF
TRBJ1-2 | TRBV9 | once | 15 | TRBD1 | TGTGCCAGCAGCGCGGGACAGGGGGCAAGCTATGGCTACACCTTC | CASSAGQGASYGYTF
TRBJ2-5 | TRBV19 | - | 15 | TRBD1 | TGTGCCAGTAGTATAAGTGGGACAGTAGCTGAAGCCCAGTACTTC | CASSISGTVAEAQYF
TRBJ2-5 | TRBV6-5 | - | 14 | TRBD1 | TGTGCCAGCAGTTCCAGGGGGCGATCGGAGACCCAGTACTTC | CASSSRGRSETQYF
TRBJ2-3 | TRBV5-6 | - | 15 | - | TGTGCCAGCAGCTTAGGTAGGTCTAGCACAGATACGCAGTATTTT | CASSLGRSSTDTQYF
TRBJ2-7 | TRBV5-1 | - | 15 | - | TGCGCCAGCAGCATAACGGACAGGACTAGCTACGAGCAGTACTTC | CASSITDRTSYEQYF
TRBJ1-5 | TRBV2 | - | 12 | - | TGTGCCAGCATGGGGAGATCGCAGCCCCAGCATTTT | CASMGRSQPQHF
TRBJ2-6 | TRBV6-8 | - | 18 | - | TGTGCCAGCATTGTATTCCAGCACAGGGATTCTGGGGCCAACGTCCTGACTTTC | CASIVFQHRDSGANVLTF
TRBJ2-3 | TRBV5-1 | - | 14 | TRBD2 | TGCGCCAGCAGCTCCACTCTAGCGGCAGATACGCAGTATTTT | CASSSTLAADTQYF
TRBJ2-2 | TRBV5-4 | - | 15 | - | TGTGCCAGCAGCTCGGCTAAACAGGGTCTGGGGGAGCTGTTTTTT | CASSSAKQGLGELFF
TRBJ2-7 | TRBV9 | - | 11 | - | TGTGCCAGCAGCGTAGGTCACGAGCAGTACTTC | CASSVGHEQYF
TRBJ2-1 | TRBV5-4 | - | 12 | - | TGTGCCAGCAGCTTCCCCTACAATGAGCAGTTCTTC | CASSFPYNEQFF
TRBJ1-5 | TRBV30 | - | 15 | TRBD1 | TGTGCCTGGAGTCTGTGGACAGGGGGCGATCAGCCCCAGCATTTT | CAWSLWTGGDQPQHF
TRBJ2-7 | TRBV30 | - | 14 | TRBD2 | TGTGCCTGGAGAGTCCCGGGGGGGGCCTACGAGCAGTACTTC | CAWRVPGGAYEQYF
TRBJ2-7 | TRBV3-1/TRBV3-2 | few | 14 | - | TGTGCCAGCAGCCAAGATCCCCGATCCCACGAGCAGTACTTC | CASSQDPRSHEQYF
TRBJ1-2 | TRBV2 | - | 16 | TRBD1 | TGTGCCAGCAGATACAGGGGTACGGCTTTTAACTATGGCTACACCTTC | CASRYRGTAFNYGYTF
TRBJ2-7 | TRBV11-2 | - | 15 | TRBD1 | TGTGCCAGCAGGGACAGGGGCCCAAGCTCCTACGAGCAGTACTTC | CASRDRGPSSYEQYF
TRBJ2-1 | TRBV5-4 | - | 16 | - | TGTGCCAGCAGCTTGGGCGGGGAAAGCTCCTACAATGAGCAGTTCTTC | CASSLGGESSYNEQFF
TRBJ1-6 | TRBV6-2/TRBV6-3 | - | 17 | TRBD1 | TGTGCCAGCAGTTACCGGACAGGGAGCTCCTATAATTCACCCCTCCACTTT | CASSYRTGSSYNSPLHF
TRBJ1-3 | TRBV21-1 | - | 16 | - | TGTGCCAGCAGCAAATGTGGGATCTCCTCTGGAAACACCATATATTTT | CASSKCGISSGNTIYF